These 23 T cell receptor beta chains share one sample of origin, sequenced in a study of cytomegalovirus exposure and HLA in healthy donors. The PCR had 60 Vbeta and 13 Jbeta primers. Profiling relied on immunoSEQ multiplex PCR, and the TCRdb table lists in-frame clones only, not all of them. The sample yields approximately 90,000 clones, 85% seen once. The source material was PBMCs. These receptors were taken from a man in his forties in good health and CMV-seropositive.

V usage is TRBV2 and J usage is TRBJ1-3, with 7 bases matching TRBD1. After removal of 3 bases from V and 0 bases from J, the junction contained 5 bases not matched to a gene. This CDR3 spans 16 amino acids. Per the germline V gene, CDR1 is SNHLY and CDR2 is FYNNEI. The CDR3 is CASSEQSGGSGNTIYF. The CDR3 region has the DNA TGTGCCAGCAGTGAGCAGTCAGGGGGCTCTGGAAACACCATATATTTT.

The chain has TRBV7-9 and TRBJ2-1; 10 nucleotides line up with TRBD2. The CDR3 totals 15 residues. Germline V CDR1 and CDR2: SEHNR, FQNEAQ (reference sequence). V was clipped by 4 bases and J by 7 bases; unmatched bases: 7. The CDR3 sequence: CASSSLAGGRNEQFF. CDR3 in DNA: TGTGCCAGCAGCTCTTTAGCGGGAGGTAGGAATGAGCAGTTCTTC.

The chain is built from TRBV5-1 and TRBJ2-7; D is unclear. CDR1 SGHRS and CDR2 YFSETQ come from the germline V gene. V was clipped by 0 bases and J by 3 bases, with 7 bases between them. The CDR3 sequence is 13 residues long. CDR3 sequence: CASSLEPHYEQYF. The CDR3 nucleotides read TGCGCCAGCAGCTTGGAGCCGCACTACGAGCAGTACTTC.

The chain uses TRBV6-1 and TRBJ1-2; no reliable D call. There are 13 residues in the CDR3. Trimming removed 6 bases from V and 1 base from J, with 9 bases in between. Per germline, CDR1 MNHNS and CDR2 SASEGT. This CDR3 reads CASSPGINYGYTF. In nucleotides, the CDR3 is TGTGCCAGCAGCCCGGGTATTAACTATGGCTACACCTTC.

The CDR3 DNA reads TGCGCCAGCAGCTCCGGACTAGCGGGAGGCGGGAACACCGGGGAGCTGTTTTTT. Amino acids: CASSSGLAGGGNTGELFF. J is TRBJ2-2 and V is TRBV5-1, with 14 positions matching TRBD2. CDR3 length: 18 amino acids. With 3 bases clipped from V and 1 base from J, the junction kept 5 bases outside the gene matches. Looked up from germline, CDR1 is SGHRS and CDR2 is YFSETQ.

This chain uses TRBV7-6 with TRBJ1-1, with D unresolved. Per the germline V gene, CDR1 is SGHVS and CDR2 is FNYEAQ. The ends were cut back, 5 bases at V and 3 bases at J, with 16 bases in the middle. The CDR3 has 15 amino acids. The CDR3 is CASSLKHPGDTEAFF. CDR3 nucleotides: TGTGCCAGCAGCCTGAAACACCCCGGGGACACTGAAGCTTTCTTT.

The chain combines TRBV7-8 with TRBJ2-5, with D maybe TRBD1 (5 bases). The J call may be wrong; the DNA end is better matched by TRBJ2-7. Per the germline V gene, CDR1 is SGHVS and CDR2 is FQNEAQ. The CDR3 sequence is 14 residues long. CDR3 loop: CASSLVDTTYEQYF. The CDR3 DNA follows: TGTGCCAGCAGCTTAGTGGACACTACCTACGAGCAGTACTTC.

The gene calls are TRBV28 and TRBJ2-7; D is ambiguous. V lost 8 bases and J 5 bases, leaving 7 bases between the germline ends. Germline CDR1 is MDHEN and CDR2 is SYDVKM. The CDR3 sequence is 10 residues long. The CDR3 coding sequence is TGTGCCAGCCCCCAAAACGAGCAGTACTTC. Amino acid sequence: CASPQNEQYF. Supplemented by reference TRBV28 and TRBJ2-7, the full variable domain reads DVKVTQSSRYLVKRTGEKVFLECVQDMDHENMFWYRQDPGLGLRLIYFSYDVKMKEKGDIPEGYSVSREKKERFSLILESASTNQTSMYLCASPQNEQYFGPGTRLTVT.

This clone was seen only a few times. V usage is TRBV5-6 and J usage is TRBJ1-5; 7 nucleotides line up with TRBD1. CDR3 length: 16 amino acids. V was pared by 5 bases and J by 3 bases, with 11 bases of the junction left unmatched. Germline CDR1 is SGHDT and CDR2 is YYEEEE. CDR3 loop: CASRPPPGQNNQPQHF. CDR3 in DNA: TGTGCCAGCAGGCCACCCCCGGGACAGAACAATCAGCCCCAGCATTTT.

CDR3 in DNA: TGTGCCAGCACCACCGGGACAGGGGGCTCCAAAAACATTCAGTACTTC. Residues: CASTTGTGGSKNIQYF. The J gene is TRBJ2-4, the V gene TRBV11-2, with TRBD1 identical over 12 bases. This CDR3 is 16 amino acids long. Germline values: CDR1 SGHAT, CDR2 FQNNGV. J lost 2 bases, V lost 7 bases, and 6 bases had no gene match. Drawing the rest from reference TRBV11-2 and TRBJ2-4, the complete variable domain is EAGVAQSPRYKIIEKRQSVAFWCNPISGHATLYWYQQILGQGPKLLIQFQNNGVVDDSQLPKDRFSAERLKGVDSTLKIQPAKLEDSAVYLCASTTGTGGSKNIQYFGAGTRLSVL.

The V and J genes are TRBV18 and TRBJ2-2; no clear D gene. The germline V gene encodes CDR1 KGHSH and CDR2 LQKENI. The CDR3 sequence is 14 residues long. Trimming left V 5 bases short and J 5 bases short, with 12 bases between. The CDR3 reads CASSAKPRTGELFF. For the CDR3, the DNA is TGTGCCAGCTCAGCTAAACCTAGAACCGGGGAGCTGTTTTTT.

The chain links TRBV5-5 to TRBJ2-6; D unresolved. The CDR3 spans 16 residues. V lost 2 bases to trimming and J lost 1 base, with 10 bases between them. Germline V gene lookup returns CDR1 SGHKS and CDR2 YYEKEE (reference sequence). The CDR3 DNA reads TGTGCCAGCAGCTTCGAAACAGCTTCTGGGGCCAACGTCCTGACTTTC. Translated, it gives CASSFETASGANVLTF.

This clone was observed once. The chain joins TRBV9 to TRBJ2-7; D gene ambiguous. CDR3 length equals 12 residues. Trimming took off 7 bases at V and 3 bases at J, with 11 bases between the two ends. Germline CDR1 reads SGDLS; CDR2 reads YYNGEE. The CDR3 coding sequence is TGTGCCAGCGTGTCCCGCGACTACGAGCAGTACTTC. Amino acid sequence: CASVSRDYEQYF.

The gene calls are TRBV6-4 and TRBJ1-1, with 9 bases that match TRBD1. J was trimmed by 9 bases and V by 4 bases; bases with no gene match: 6. This CDR3 region has 13 residues. The germline CDR1 and CDR2 sequences are MRHNA and SNTAGT. This CDR3 is CASSATQGAQAFF. The DNA of the CDR3 is TGTGCCAGCAGTGCGACACAGGGGGCCCAAGCTTTCTTT.

The V gene is TRBV5-1, the J gene TRBJ2-3; TRBD2 might be the D (6 bases). V lost 0 bases and J 1 base, leaving 9 bases between the germline ends. CDR3 length: 15 residues. Germline lookup yields CDR1 SGHRS and CDR2 YFSETQ. The CDR3 DNA sequence: TGCGCCAGCAGCTTGGGGGGGGACCGCACAGATACGCAGTATTTT. It codes for CASSLGGDRTDTQYF.

The chain couples TRBV27 to TRBJ2-5; TRBD2 aligns across 7 bases. Matching the DNA end better, TRBJ2-7 makes the J call doubtful. This CDR3 comprises 16 residues. From germline, CDR1 is MNHEY and CDR2 SMNVEV (reference sequence). The CDR3 bases are TGTGCCAGCAGTGGAAAGAGGACTAGTGCAACCTACGAGCAGTACTTC. Protein product: CASSGKRTSATYEQYF.

This clone was detected once. V is TRBV6-5 and J is TRBJ1-6, with TRBD1 as a possible D gene (6 bases). The germline gives CDR1 MNHEY, CDR2 SVGAGI. CDR3 length equals 15 residues. V was trimmed by 2 bases and J by 7 bases, leaving 12 bases between them. CDR3 region: CASSYLGQSNSPLHF. DNA of the CDR3: TGTGCCAGCAGTTACCTTGGACAGAGCAATTCACCCCTCCACTTT.

V and J are TRBV11-3 and TRBJ2-2; a weak D match, TRBD1 (5 bases). Germline V gene sequence: CDR1 SGHNT, CDR2 YENEEA. Trimming removed 5 bases from V and 7 bases from J, with 14 bases in between. The CDR3 has 14 amino acids. CDR3 residues: CASSPLGAGGELFF. For the CDR3, the DNA is TGTGCCAGCAGCCCTCTTGGGGCCGGCGGGGAGCTGTTTTTT.

The gene calls are TRBV9 and TRBJ2-5; 7 bases agree with TRBD1. V dropped 3 bases and J dropped 7; count of bases not matched to a gene: 9. The CDR3 has 14 amino acids. Germline V gene sequence: CDR1 SGDLS, CDR2 YYNGEE. This chain's CDR3 is CASSGTDRAGTQYF. The CDR3 region has the DNA TGTGCCAGCAGCGGTACAGACAGGGCAGGGACCCAGTACTTC.

The CDR3 loop is CASRQSNEKLFF. The CDR3 DNA sequence: TGTGCCAGCAGACAGTCCAACGAAAAACTGTTTTTT. The rearrangement links TRBV7-9 to TRBJ1-4; unclear D gene. Trimming took 6 bases from V and 8 from J, leaving 10 bases between them. Germline loops: CDR1 SEHNR, CDR2 FQNEAQ (reference sequence). The CDR3 loop spans 12 amino acids.

This clone turned up a few times. This chain joins TRBV7-3 and TRBJ2-2; maybe TRBD2 (6 bases). CDR3 length equals 16 residues. Trimming stripped 4 bases from V and 0 bases from J, with 12 bases between. Looked up from germline, CDR1 is SGHTA and CDR2 is FQGTGA. The CDR3 spells CASSSPLAPNTGELFF. CDR3 nucleotide sequence: TGTGCCAGCAGCTCGCCACTAGCCCCGAACACCGGGGAGCTGTTTTTT.

This rearrangement joins TRBV10-3 to TRBJ2-1; D perhaps matches TRBD2 (6 bases). Germline V gives CDR1 ENHRY, CDR2 SYGVKD. The CDR3 has 13 residues. Trimming removed 0 bases from V and 10 bases from J, with 10 bases in between. The CDR3 is CAISESASVEQFF. DNA of the CDR3: TGTGCCATCAGTGAGTCGGCTAGCGTAGAGCAGTTCTTC.

J is TRBJ2-3 and V is TRBV27; TRBD2 matches at 14 bases. Germline lookup yields CDR1 MNHEY and CDR2 SMNVEV (reference sequence). The CDR3 runs 18 residues. The V and J ends lost 5 bases and 3 bases, in that order; junction bases with no gene match: 10. The CDR3 DNA is TGTGCCAGCAGTCGTCGACTAGCGGGAGGGCCTCTGACAGATACGCAGTATTTT. This gives the protein CASSRRLAGGPLTDTQYF.